These 18 T cell receptor beta chains were sequenced from one sample in a study of cytomegalovirus exposure and HLA in healthy donors (dated 2017 in TCRdb). The library was obtained by the immunoSEQ multiplex PCR assay. A mixture of 60 forward primers for TCR Vbeta segments and 13 reverse primers for TCR Jbeta segments was used in the multiplex PCR. TCRdb carries this immuneACCESS record with in-frame sequences only. Its versions omit some clonotypes, under half of them owing to an unresolved V gene in the studies checked, with the rest unexplained. This sample holds roughly 100,000 clones; roughly 77% were observed only once. Of the sample, about 9.3% is held by the ten largest clones. Sequences were obtained from PBMCs. The receptors were sampled from a woman aged 18-35 years in good health and CMV-seropositive.

The chain is built from TRBV7-6 and TRBJ2-2; maybe TRBD2 (5 bases). This CDR3 has 16 residues. Germline lookup yields CDR1 SGHVS and CDR2 FNYEAQ. V lost 3 bases, J lost 0 bases, and 11 bases lay in between. CDR3 residues: CASSFQRTANTGELFF. The CDR3 DNA is TGTGCCAGCAGCTTTCAAAGGACTGCGAACACCGGGGAGCTGTTTTTT.

This clone was counted once. The chain employs TRBV6-1 and TRBJ2-3, with 7 bases identical to TRBD1. The CDR3 is 17 residues long. CDR1 MNHNS and CDR2 SASEGT come from the germline V gene. With V trimmed by 2 bases and J by 2 bases, 10 bases remained unmatched. The CDR3 DNA reads as TGTGCCAGCAGTGAAAGCCGAGGGGGCTATTCCACAGATACGCAGTATTTT. This codes for CASSESRGGYSTDTQYF.

The chain joins TRBV7-2 to TRBJ1-1, with 7 bases lining up with TRBD1. Looked up from germline, CDR1 is SGHTA and CDR2 is FQGNSA. The CDR3 length is 13 residues. J lost 8 bases, V lost 5 bases, and 8 bases had no gene match. The DNA for the CDR3 is TGTGCCAGCAGCCTAACAGGGGATGGGGAAGCTTTCTTT. This codes for CASSLTGDGEAFF.

The CDR3 spells CASSLVGHWNTEAFF. In DNA, the CDR3 is TGTGCCAGCAGCTTAGTGGGACATTGGAACACTGAAGCTTTCTTT. The V and J genes are TRBV11-1 and TRBJ1-1, with D maybe TRBD1 (6 bases). Germline assignment: CDR1 SGHAT and CDR2 FQDESV (reference sequence). The length of the CDR3 is 15 residues. V was pared by 1 base and J by 1 base, with 10 bases between.

This chain connects TRBV10-3 to TRBJ2-3; maybe TRBD2 (6 bases). Germline V lookup: CDR1 ENHRY, CDR2 SYGVKD. V lost 6 bases to trimming and J lost 5 bases, with 12 bases between them. The length of the CDR3 is 13 residues. The chain's CDR3 is CAISGGYKDTQYF. The CDR3 DNA sequence: TGTGCCATCAGCGGGGGTTATAAAGATACGCAGTATTTT.

This chain links TRBV4-1 with TRBJ1-4, with D maybe TRBD1 (5 bases). The V end was cut by 0 bases, the J end by 4 bases, with 9 bases between. The CDR3 runs to 15 residues. CDR1 and CDR2 (germline): MGHRA, YSYEKL. The CDR3 loop is CASSQEGENNEKLFF. The CDR3 coding sequence is TGCGCCAGCAGCCAAGAAGGGGAAAATAATGAAAAACTGTTTTTT.

The CDR3 coding sequence is TGTGCCAGCAGGGACAACAGGGGGCTTCAGCCCCAGCATTTT. Translation gives CASRDNRGLQPQHF. The chain is built from TRBV7-8 and TRBJ1-5, with 9 nucleotides matching TRBD1. V was pared by 6 bases and J by 6 bases, with 6 bases of the junction left unmatched. This CDR3 region has 14 residues. Germline loops: CDR1 SGHVS, CDR2 FQNEAQ.

This chain joins TRBV7-3 and TRBJ2-3; unclear D gene. V lost 4 bases, J lost 5 bases, and 13 bases lay in between. The CDR3 is 14 amino acids. CDR1 is SGHTA, CDR2 FQGTGA, per germline. CDR3 bases: TGTGCCAGCAGCTCCTCAAGAACCGGAGATACGCAGTATTTT. Translation gives CASSSSRTGDTQYF.

The genes are TRBV9 and TRBJ2-3; maybe TRBD2 (6 bases). V was trimmed by 3 bases and J by 0 bases, leaving 14 bases between them. There are 16 residues in the CDR3. In germline, CDR1 is SGDLS, CDR2 YYNGEE. The DNA of the CDR3 is TGTGCCAGCAGCGCGAGCCCCGGGACTAGCACAGATACGCAGTATTTT. This translates into CASSASPGTSTDTQYF.

The chain uses TRBV19 and TRBJ2-2; D is uncertain. Germline V lookup: CDR1 LNHDA, CDR2 SQIVND (reference sequence). Deletions cut 9 bases from V and 1 base from J, with 9 bases between. The CDR3 runs 13 residues. The CDR3 bases are TGTGCCAGCTTCTCGAGGAACACCGGGGAGCTGTTTTTT. It translates to CASFSRNTGELFF. Full variable domain (rest looked up from reference TRBV19 and TRBJ2-2): DGGITQSPKYLFRKEGQNVTLSCEQNLNHDAMYWYRQDPGQGLRLIYYSQIVNDFQKGDIAEGYSVSREKKESFPLTVTSAQKNPTAFYLCASFSRNTGELFFGEGSRLTVL.

This clone has only a few counts. This sequence joins TRBV5-5 and TRBJ1-3, with D maybe TRBD1 (6 bases). Germline V gene data show CDR1 as SGHKS and CDR2 as YYEKEE (reference sequence). This CDR3 region has 13 residues. Between the trimmed V and J ends, which lost 0 bases and 8 bases, there was a span of 9 bases. CDR3 sequence: CASSLDRVDTIYF. The DNA of the CDR3 is TGTGCCAGCAGCTTGGACAGGGTAGACACCATATATTTT.

The genes are TRBV4-1 and TRBJ1-2; D is unclear. Trimming took off 1 base at V and 0 bases at J, with 24 bases between the two ends. The CDR3 loop spans 20 amino acids. Germline V CDR1 and CDR2: MGHRA, YSYEKL. CDR3 loop: CASSQARPGAVLRANYGYTF. In nucleotides, the CDR3 is TGCGCCAGCAGCCAAGCCCGGCCCGGAGCAGTTCTGAGGGCTAACTATGGCTACACCTTC.

V and J are TRBV27 and TRBJ2-6; TRBD2 matches at 10 bases. This CDR3 region has 16 residues. Germline V gene lookup returns CDR1 MNHEY and CDR2 SMNVEV (reference sequence). J gave up 0 bases and V 6 bases, and 2 bases lay outside the gene matches. This chain's CDR3 is CASSLAGVSGANVLTF. The CDR3 nucleotides read TGTGCCAGCAGCCTAGCGGGAGTCTCTGGGGCCAACGTCCTGACTTTC.

This clone was recorded a few times. The gene calls are TRBV5-1 and TRBJ2-5, with 10 bases that match TRBD2. The germline gives CDR1 SGHRS, CDR2 YFSETQ. The CDR3 is made up of 15 amino acids. V lost 4 bases and J lost 2; bases outside the gene matches: 5. Here the CDR3 reads CASSGGSGGQETQYF. The CDR3, as DNA: TGCGCCAGCAGCGGTGGTAGCGGGGGGCAAGAGACCCAGTACTTC.

The rearrangement links TRBV7-6 to TRBJ1-1; tentatively, D is TRBD1 (5 bases). Trimming left V 8 bases short and J 8 bases short, with 21 bases between. The CDR3 contains 14 residues. Germline CDR1 and CDR2: SGHVS and FNYEAQ. DNA for the CDR3: TGTGCCAGCCGCAGAGACAGTGCAACCCACGAAGCTTTCTTT. It codes for CASRRDSATHEAFF.

This clone was counted between two and nine times. The CDR3 end shows no conserved phenylalanine or tryptophan, and so a read error is likely. The chain recombines TRBV6-1 with TRBJ1-4; D remains unclear. The CDR3 covers 14 residues. Deletions cut 0 bases from V and 8 bases from J, with 10 bases between. Germline V gene data show CDR1 as MNHNS and CDR2 as SASEGT. The CDR3, as DNA: TGTGCCAGCAGTGAAGCTCGGGCGGGAGAAAAACTGTTTTCT. It yields the protein CASSEARAGEKLFS.

This chain connects TRBV28 to TRBJ2-7; TRBD2 matches at 10 bases. CDR3 length: 17 amino acids. Germline CDR1 MDHEN, CDR2 SYDVKM. V lost 2 bases and J lost 0; bases outside the gene matches: 7. The CDR3 nucleotides are TGTGCCAGCAGTTTACCACTAGCGGGAAAAACCTCCTACGAGCAGTACTTC. This translates into CASSLPLAGKTSYEQYF.

The rearrangement uses TRBV7-2 and TRBJ2-7, with TRBD2 matching 9 bases. Germline lookup yields CDR1 SGHTA and CDR2 FQGNSA. The length of the CDR3 is 13 residues. Unmatched junction bases numbered 1, after V lost 5 bases and J lost 2 bases. CDR3 DNA sequence: TGTGCCAGCAGCCGCGGGGGGGCCTACGAGCAGTACTTC. It is translated as CASSRGGAYEQYF.